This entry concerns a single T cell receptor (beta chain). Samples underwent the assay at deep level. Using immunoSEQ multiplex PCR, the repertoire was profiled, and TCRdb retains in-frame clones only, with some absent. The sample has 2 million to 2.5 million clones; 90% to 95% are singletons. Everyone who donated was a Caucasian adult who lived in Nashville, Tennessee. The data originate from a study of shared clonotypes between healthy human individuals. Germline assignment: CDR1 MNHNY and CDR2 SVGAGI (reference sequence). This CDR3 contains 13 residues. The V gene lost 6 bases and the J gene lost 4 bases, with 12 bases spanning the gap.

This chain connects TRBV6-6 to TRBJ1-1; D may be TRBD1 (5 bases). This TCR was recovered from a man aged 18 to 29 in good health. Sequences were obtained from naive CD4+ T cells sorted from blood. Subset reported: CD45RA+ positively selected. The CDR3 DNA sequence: TGTGCCAGCAGACAAGGGGTAGGCACTGAAGCTTTCTTT. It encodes CASRQGVGTEAFF.